This T cell receptor (beta chain) was captured by sequencing in a study of T-cell memory formation after mild COVID-19. Constant-segment-primed 5'RACE gave TCR alpha and TCR beta cDNA libraries with sample barcodes and UMIs. TCRdb re-called the 5' RACE reads with MiXCR, one entry per CDR3 protein. The sample lists hundreds of thousands of distinct CDR3 sequences; 15% to 20% were seen once. Study-wide results and limits: Researchers found some responding clones in pre-infection memory, a sign that cross-reactive memory joined. Clones that contracted from day 15 to 85 had balanced CD4/CD8; later expanders were CD4+ biased.

With respect to this clonotype: Its matching antigen is unknown.

This CDR3 contains 14 residues. V dropped 4 bases and J dropped 1 base, with 13 bases sitting between them. Germline loops: CDR1 GTSNPN, CDR2 SVGIG (reference sequence). The V gene is TRBV30, the J gene TRBJ2-5, with D perhaps matching TRBD1 (6 bases). This receptor was identified in a man aged 18 to 29 who had mild COVID-19 (a few samples of this study predate the infection). Cell type and time point are not known. Sample: PBMCs or a T cell subset sorted from them (not recorded which). The CDR3 protein is CAWKRGNLQETQYF. In DNA form, the CDR3 reads TGTGCCTGGAAGAGGGGGAACCTCCAAGAGACCCAGTACTTC.